The TCR beta chain under discussion was sequenced for a study of shared clonotypes between healthy human individuals. Overall study: Each donor's CD8 memory used one plate, CD8 naive two, each CD4 subset three.

This CDR3 is built from 14 residues. The germline V gene has CDR1 SNHLY and CDR2 FYNNEI. The ends were cut back, 5 bases at V and 3 bases at J, with 11 bases in the middle. The method was immunoSEQ multiplex PCR; TCRdb's version includes in-frame clones alone and lacks a portion of them. The sample shows some 1 million clones, about 74% of them seen only once. This TCR was recovered from a man between 18 and 29 years old in good health. The V call is TRBV2, the J call TRBJ1-5; a possible D gene is TRBD1 (5 bases). The sequencing input was memory CD4+ T cells sorted from blood. Subset specified: CD45RA-negative fraction. The CDR3 region is CASSPDKVNQPQHF. The DNA of the CDR3 is TGTGCCAGCAGTCCGGACAAGGTCAATCAGCCCCAGCATTTT.